These 3 T cell receptor beta chains came from one sample sequenced in a study of T-cell memory formation after mild COVID-19. TCRdb reanalysed the 5' RACE reads using MiXCR and keeps one entry per CDR3 protein. This table holds roughly 500,000 distinct CDR3 sequences, roughly 20% found once. Input material: PBMCs or a T cell subset sorted from them (not recorded which). The receptors originated from an adult woman who had mild COVID-19 (a few samples of this study predate the infection). Cell type and time point are not known.

This clonotype showed up just a few times. The genes are TRBV24-1 and TRBJ2-1, with D unclear. Trimming cost V 1 base and J 8 bases, with 8 bases left between them. Germline V gene lookup returns CDR1 KGHDR and CDR2 SFDVKD. The CDR3 is 13 amino acids. The CDR3 protein is CATSDFPQDEQFF. DNA for the CDR3: TGTGCCACCAGTGATTTCCCCCAGGATGAGCAGTTCTTC.

Details on this clonotype: Given a much more abundant clone one base away, this may be a read error. V and J are TRBV6-5 and TRBJ1-1, with D tentatively TRBD1 (5 bases). Germline CDR1 reads MNHEY; CDR2 reads SVGAGI. The CDR3 length is 15 residues. V gave up 0 bases and J gave up 1 base, with 9 bases separating them. CDR3 sequence: CASSYSAGSNTEAFF. In DNA, the CDR3 is TGTGCCAGCAGTTACTCGGCAGGGTCGAACACTGAAGCTTTCTTT.

In this sample, this clonotype turned up a few times. The rearrangement uses TRBV7-9 and TRBJ2-1; weak D call: TRBD2 (5 bases). Germline assignment: CDR1 SEHNR and CDR2 FQNEAQ (reference sequence). The CDR3 sequence is 15 residues long. Between the trimmed V and J ends, which lost 4 bases and 0 bases, there was a span of 10 bases. This chain's CDR3 is CASSSWEPSYNEQFF. CDR3 bases: TGTGCCAGCAGCTCCTGGGAGCCCTCCTACAATGAGCAGTTCTTC.